The entry that follows covers one T cell receptor beta chain sequence. Antigen: not known. This sample was taken from a study of shared clonotypes between healthy human individuals. Only Caucasian adults living in Nashville, Tennessee made up the donor group. Researchers partitioned CD4+ cells into CD45RA+ naive and CD45RA-negative memory subsets. Study outcomes and limitations: Among donors, sharing of clonotypes was expected to be affected by sequencing depth.

The protocol was immunoSEQ multiplex PCR, while the TCRdb copy is restricted to in-frame clones and leaves out a portion. The table lists more than 2,000,000 clones, around nine tenths of them singletons. Sample: naive CD4+ T cells sorted from blood. Subset defined: CD45RA+ positively selected. The receptor's source is a man between 18 and 29 years old in good health.

DNA of the CDR3: TGTGCCATCAGTGAGTCCGCGGCAGGGGGCATCTACGAGCAGTACTTC. Translating it yields CAISESAAGGIYEQYF. The chain has TRBV10-3 and TRBJ2-5; 8 bases match TRBD1. The J call is uncertain, as TRBJ2-7 better fits the DNA end. CDR3 length equals 16 residues. Germline V gene data show CDR1 as ENHRY and CDR2 as SYGVKD.